One and the same sample provided the 12 T cell receptor beta chains below, sequenced in a study of blood T cell repertoires in COVID-19. Sequencing used immunoSEQ multiplex PCR; TCRdb keeps in-frame clones, though not all of them. The table records fewer than 150,000 clones, around 79% of them present only once. The sequenced sample consisted of peripheral blood. The receptors come from a middle-aged man with acute or convalescent COVID-19.

The J gene is TRBJ1-1, the V gene TRBV7-3, with a tentative D call TRBD1 (5 bases). Trimming took 5 bases from V and 8 from J, leaving 15 bases between them. The CDR3 is 13 amino acids. CDR1 SGHTA and CDR2 FQGTGA come from the germline V gene. In nucleotides, the CDR3 is TGTGCCAGCAGCGCTAATCCGACAGCCGAAGCTTTCTTT. It is translated as CASSANPTAEAFF.

CDR3 in DNA: TGTGCCAGCAGCTCTCTCTTACAGAACACTGAAGCTTTCTTT. Residues: CASSSLLQNTEAFF. The genes are TRBV14 and TRBJ1-1; no clear D gene. V was trimmed by 5 bases and J by 1 base, leaving 11 bases between them. The germline CDR1 and CDR2 sequences are SGHDN and FVKESK. The CDR3 is 14 amino acids.

The chain joins TRBV5-3 to TRBJ2-5, with TRBD2 matching over 7 bases. TRBV5-3 is flagged as an ORF with uncertain function. The CDR3 sequence is 14 residues long. J gave up 2 bases and V 2 bases, and 3 bases lay outside the gene matches. The CDR3 protein is CARSFKGLQETQYF. CDR3 coding DNA: TGTGCCAGAAGCTTTAAGGGACTACAAGAGACCCAGTACTTC.

The chain has TRBV3-1 (or the pseudogene TRBV3-2) and TRBJ1-2; 9 bases line up with TRBD1. Trimming cost V 4 bases and J 6 bases; bases outside gene matches: 9. Germline CDR1 LGHDT, CDR2 YNNKEL (reference sequence). This CDR3 has 15 amino acids. Here the CDR3 reads CASSPVGTGYDGYTF. CDR3 sequence (DNA): TGTGCCAGCAGCCCCGTCGGGACAGGGTACGATGGCTACACCTTC.

This chain uses TRBV4-1 with TRBJ1-4, with a weak D call TRBD1 (6 bases). Trimming shortened V by 3 bases and J by 8 bases, and 7 bases separated the two germline ends. The CDR3 length is 12 residues. Looked up from germline, CDR1 is MGHRA and CDR2 is YSYEKL. The CDR3 nucleotides are TGCGCCAGCAGCCACACAGGGGAAAAACTGTTTTTT. It is translated as CASSHTGEKLFF.

The chain couples TRBV27 to TRBJ1-6; D is unresolved. CDR3 size: 14 residues. The ends were cut back, 2 bases at V and 7 bases at J, with 9 bases in the middle. CDR1 and CDR2 (germline): MNHEY, SMNVEV (reference sequence). CDR3 amino acids: CASSLVWQNSPLHF. CDR3 DNA: TGTGCCAGCAGTTTAGTATGGCAGAATTCACCCCTCCACTTT.

This clone showed up just a few times. The rearrangement links TRBV7-3 to TRBJ2-5, with 8 bases fitting TRBD1. The CDR3 consists of 14 residues. The ends lost 4 bases at V and 5 bases at J; junction bases unmatched: 6. Germline values: CDR1 SGHTA, CDR2 FQGTGA. The CDR3 bases are TGTGCCAGCAGCTCGGACAGGGCCAGTGAGACCCAGTACTTC. Translating gives CASSSDRASETQYF.

The chain couples TRBV21-1 to TRBJ1-4; TRBD1 is the table's D call, not checked against the DNA. TRBV21-1 corresponds to a pseudogene. CDR3 length: 15 amino acids. The CDR3: CASSKANDRVEKLFF. The CDR3 nucleotides read TGTGCCAGCAGCAAAGCGAACGACAGGGTAGAAAAACTGTTTTTT.

This clone occurred a few times. The V gene is TRBV6-6, the J gene TRBJ1-2; perhaps TRBD1 as D (5 bases). Germline-derived CDR1 and CDR2 are MNHNY and SVGAGI (reference sequence). V was shortened by 10 bases and J by 4 bases, with 19 bases between the two germline ends. This CDR3 has 14 amino acids. CDR3 sequence (DNA): TGTGCCACCCGCCGGCAGGGTGTCTCCTATGGCTACACCTTC. This encodes CATRRQGVSYGYTF.

The chain carries TRBV19 and TRBJ1-1; 8 bases map to TRBD1. CDR1 and CDR2 (germline): LNHDA, SQIVND (reference sequence). The CDR3 is made up of 13 amino acids. The V segment lost 9 bases and the J segment 1 base; nucleotides outside the gene matches: 4. The CDR3 bases are TGTGCCAGCCGGACAGGGCGGAACACTGAAGCTTTCTTT. It translates to CASRTGRNTEAFF.

The chain combines TRBV11-2 with TRBJ1-4; 10 positions agree with TRBD1. Germline V CDR1 and CDR2: SGHAT, FQNNGV. Trimming cost V 1 base and J 8 bases; bases outside gene matches: 7. The CDR3 covers 16 residues. DNA for the CDR3: TGTGCCAGCAGCTTAGTGGGACAGGGGCGAGGAGAAAAACTGTTTTTT. This codes for CASSLVGQGRGEKLFF.

This chain uses TRBV5-6 with TRBJ1-3; D not certain. The germline gives CDR1 SGHDT, CDR2 YYEEEE. This CDR3 contains 15 residues. V lost 3 bases and J lost 1, with 11 bases in between. As DNA, the CDR3 is TGTGCCAGCAGCTCCTGGACTGTATCTGGAAACACCATATATTTT. Its protein product is CASSSWTVSGNTIYF.